One and the same sample provided the 22 T cell receptor beta chains below, sequenced in a study of OX40 agonist ivuxolimab in advanced cancers. Generated by immunoSEQ multiplex PCR, the TCRdb table keeps only in-frame clones and is missing some. The table lists nearly 80,000 clones, around 94% of them singletons, with 8% to 10% in the top ten. Sequencing used CD4+ or CD8+ T cells sorted from blood, obtained in a trial of the OX40 agonist ivuxolimab. These receptors were collected from an adult with an advanced solid tumor such as melanoma, head and neck, liver or kidney cancer.

The chain recombines TRBV10-1 with TRBJ2-1; 8 bases fit TRBD1. Germline loops: CDR1 WNHNN, CDR2 SYGVQD (reference sequence). The CDR3 sequence is 15 residues long. Trimming cost V 5 bases and J 2 bases; bases outside gene matches: 5. The CDR3 DNA is TGCGCCAGCAGTCCGGACAGGGAGGCCTACAATGAGCAGTTCTTC. It specifies CASSPDREAYNEQFF.

This sequence joins TRBV9 and TRBJ2-1, with 13 bases fitting TRBD2. The germline gives CDR1 SGDLS, CDR2 YYNGEE. The V segment lost 2 bases and the J segment 4 bases; nucleotides outside the gene matches: 0. CDR3 length: 15 amino acids. CDR3 residues: CASSVGLAGYNEQFF. In nucleotides, the CDR3 is TGTGCCAGCAGCGTGGGACTAGCGGGATACAATGAGCAGTTCTTC.

The gene calls are TRBV19 and TRBJ2-3; 9 bases map to TRBD1. Trimming at V came to 1 base and at J to 3 bases, leaving 2 bases not matched to a gene. The CDR3 spans 15 residues. CDR1 and CDR2 (germline): LNHDA, SQIVND (reference sequence). The chain's CDR3 is CASSIGDRVTDTQYF. CDR3 DNA: TGTGCCAGTAGTATAGGGGACAGGGTTACAGATACGCAGTATTTT.

The genes are TRBV19 and TRBJ1-5, with a possible D match to TRBD1 (5 bases). Germline CDR1 reads LNHDA; CDR2 reads SQIVND (reference sequence). The V end lost 5 bases, the J end lost 5 bases, and 16 bases lay between the germline ends. The CDR3 covers 15 residues. This CDR3 is CASSDQGSEDQPQHF. CDR3 nucleotides: TGTGCCAGTAGTGATCAGGGATCGGAGGATCAGCCCCAGCATTTT.

The J gene is TRBJ2-3, the V gene TRBV9, with 7 bases that match TRBD2. The CDR3 extends over 16 amino acids. Per the germline V gene, CDR1 is SGDLS and CDR2 is YYNGEE. The trim removed 0 bases at V and 4 bases at J, leaving 8 bases unmatched. The CDR3 coding sequence is TGTGCCAGCAGCGTAGATGTGGGAGGGCCATCAGATACGCAGTATTTT. This codes for CASSVDVGGPSDTQYF. The full variable domain, with the rest looked up from reference TRBV9 and TRBJ2-3, is DSGVTQTPKHLITATGQRVTLRCSPRSGDLSVYWYQQSLDQGLQFLIQYYNGEERAKGNILERFSAQQFPDLHSELNLSSLELGDSALYFCASSVDVGGPSDTQYFGPGTRLTVL.

This chain connects TRBV7-9 to TRBJ2-7, with TRBD2 matching over 8 bases. The ends lost 6 bases at V and 4 bases at J; junction bases unmatched: 14. Germline loops: CDR1 SEHNR, CDR2 FQNEAQ (reference sequence). CDR3 size: 16 residues. For the CDR3, the DNA is TGTGCCAGCAGTTCCCGTGAGCGGGAGATGGGGTACGAGCAGTACTTC. Translating it yields CASSSREREMGYEQYF.

The chain combines TRBV9 with TRBJ2-1; D is unclear. The CDR3 runs to 15 residues. Looked up from germline, CDR1 is SGDLS and CDR2 is YYNGEE. Trimming removed 3 bases from V and 5 bases from J, with 15 bases in between. The CDR3 sequence is CASSGALANDNEQFF. In nucleotides, the CDR3 is TGTGCCAGCAGCGGGGCTCTGGCGAATGACAATGAGCAGTTCTTC.

In the case of this clone: Other DNA sequences in the sample encode the same CDR3. This chain uses TRBV28 with TRBJ2-7; D is tentatively TRBD1 or TRBD2 (5 bases each). This CDR3 contains 15 residues. With 2 bases removed from V and 0 bases from J, the gap between germline ends came to 11 bases. Germline CDR1 and CDR2: MDHEN and SYDVKM. CDR3 in amino acids: CASSLRGLSSYEQYF. CDR3 DNA: TGTGCCAGCAGTTTACGGGGCCTCTCCTCCTACGAGCAGTACTTC.

The rearrangement uses TRBV7-3 and TRBJ2-7; 10 positions agree with TRBD2. CDR1 SGHTA and CDR2 FQGTGA come from the germline V gene. The CDR3 contains 17 residues. Germline trimming cut 4 bases from V and 1 base from J; bases unmatched to any gene: 10. The CDR3 reads CASSSRASGSSSYEQYF. The CDR3 nucleotides read TGTGCCAGCAGCTCCCGTGCTAGCGGGAGTTCGTCCTACGAGCAGTACTTC.

The chain has TRBV6-5 and TRBJ2-3; possibly TRBD2 for D (6 bases). V shed 2 bases and J shed 6 bases, with 9 bases lying between them. The germline CDR1 and CDR2 sequences are MNHEY and SVGAGI. This CDR3 region has 13 residues. This CDR3 is CASSYTGVDTQYF. CDR3 DNA sequence: TGTGCCAGCAGTTACACGGGAGTGGATACGCAGTATTTT.

The rearrangement joins TRBV7-9 to TRBJ2-1, with 7 bases fitting TRBD2. Germline CDR1 is SEHNR and CDR2 is FQNEAQ (reference sequence). Trimming took 2 bases from V and 0 from J; bases not matched to a gene: 4. The CDR3 extends over 16 amino acids. The CDR3 is CASSLFRDYSYNEQFF. The CDR3 DNA follows: TGTGCCAGCAGCTTATTCCGGGACTACTCCTACAATGAGCAGTTCTTC.

This rearrangement joins TRBV7-9 to TRBJ2-7, with TRBD2 matching 7 bases. In germline, CDR1 is SEHNR, CDR2 FQNEAQ (reference sequence). There are 12 residues in the CDR3. The V and J ends lost 2 bases and 12 bases, in that order; junction bases with no gene match: 7. Here the CDR3 DNA reads TGTGCCAGCAGCTTAACAGCGGGATTGGTGTACTTC. It specifies CASSLTAGLVYF.

The chain links TRBV6-5 to TRBJ1-1; no definite D call. V dropped 5 bases and J dropped 1 base, with 8 bases sitting between them. The germline V gene has CDR1 MNHEY and CDR2 SVGAGI. The CDR3 contains 13 residues. CDR3 residues: CASSIGENTEAFF. CDR3 nucleotide sequence: TGTGCCAGCAGTATAGGAGAGAACACTGAAGCTTTCTTT.

V gene TRBV7-9 combines with J gene TRBJ2-1; 15 nucleotides align to TRBD2. CDR1 and CDR2 from the germline V gene are SEHNR and FQNEAQ (reference sequence). The CDR3 has 17 residues. After removal of 5 bases from V and 6 bases from J, the junction contained 8 bases not matched to a gene. CDR3 amino acids: CASSIGTSGGLSNEQFF. DNA for the CDR3: TGTGCCAGCAGCATAGGGACTAGCGGGGGGTTGTCCAATGAGCAGTTCTTC.

The genes are TRBV27 and TRBJ1-2; weak D call: TRBD1 (6 bases). CDR3 length: 14 residues. Per germline, CDR1 MNHEY and CDR2 SMNVEV (reference sequence). V lost 0 bases and J lost 8, with 13 bases in between. For the CDR3, the DNA is TGTGCCAGCAGTTTATCCCCAGGGGTGGGGGGCTACACCTTC. Translating it yields CASSLSPGVGGYTF.

The genes are TRBV4-1 and TRBJ2-5; 7 bases agree with TRBD1. The CDR3 consists of 16 residues. V lost 2 bases and J lost 3; bases outside the gene matches: 9. Germline V gives CDR1 MGHRA, CDR2 YSYEKL. CDR3 DNA sequence: TGCGCCAGCAGCCAACCAACGACAGGGCGGGAAGAGACCCAGTACTTC. This gives the protein CASSQPTTGREETQYF.

The V gene is TRBV6-5, the J gene TRBJ2-1; 8 bases are a match to TRBD2. V lost 2 bases to trimming and J lost 6 bases; unmatched junction nucleotides: 6. Germline V CDR1 and CDR2: MNHEY, SVGAGI. This CDR3 spans 15 amino acids. The CDR3 is CASSYVAGGPNEQFF. For the CDR3, the DNA is TGTGCCAGCAGTTACGTTGCGGGAGGCCCCAATGAGCAGTTCTTC.

The chain has TRBV7-6 and TRBJ2-3; no clear D. Trimming pared 4 bases from V and 3 bases from J, leaving 8 bases between. This CDR3 is 13 amino acids long. Germline V gives CDR1 SGHVS, CDR2 FNYEAQ. The chain's CDR3 is CASSSRQTDTQYF. As DNA, the CDR3 is TGTGCCAGCAGCTCAAGGCAGACAGATACGCAGTATTTT. Using reference TRBV7-6 and TRBJ2-3 for the parts outside the CDR3, the full variable domain is GAGVSQSPRYKVTKRGQDVALRCDPISGHVSLYWYRQALGQGPEFLTYFNYEAQQDKSGLPNDRFSAERPEGSISTLTIQRTEQRDSAMYRCASSSRQTDTQYFGPGTRLTVL.

The chain is built from TRBV10-2 and TRBJ1-5; possibly TRBD1 for D (5 bases). Trimming stripped 4 bases from V and 4 bases from J, with 11 bases between. CDR1 is WSHSY, CDR2 SAAADI, per germline. The CDR3 sequence is 14 residues long. The CDR3 sequence: CASSGGRENQPQHF. The CDR3 DNA sequence: TGCGCCAGCAGTGGGGGGAGGGAGAATCAGCCCCAGCATTTT.

The genes are TRBV5-5 and TRBJ2-6; 7 positions agree with TRBD1. Germline V CDR1 and CDR2: SGHKS, YYEKEE (reference sequence). The CDR3 extends over 19 amino acids. The V and J ends lost 0 bases and 4 bases, in that order; junction bases with no gene match: 13. The DNA of the CDR3 is TGTGCCAGCAGCTTGGTCCCCATTGAGGGGGCGTCCGGGGCCAACGTCCTGACTTTC. It is translated as CASSLVPIEGASGANVLTF.

The chain links TRBV18 to TRBJ2-3; 13 nucleotides line up with TRBD2. The CDR3 runs 19 residues. V trimming: 2 bases; J trimming: 1 base; junction bases outside the gene matches: 9. The V gene's germline CDR1 is KGHSH and CDR2 LQKENI. The DNA of the CDR3 is TGTGCCAGCTCACCATCGGGACTAGCGGGGACAATTCGCACAGATACGCAGTATTTT. Amino acids: CASSPSGLAGTIRTDTQYF.

A remark on this clone: The same CDR3 also results from other DNA sequences found in this sample. CDR3 amino acids: CASSLSVNTEAFF. The CDR3 region has the DNA TGTGCCAGCAGTTTATCTGTGAACACTGAAGCTTTCTTT. V usage is TRBV27 and J usage is TRBJ1-1; no firm D call. V was shortened by 0 bases and J by 0 bases, with 2 bases between the two germline ends. The germline V gene has CDR1 MNHEY and CDR2 SMNVEV (reference sequence). This CDR3 has 13 amino acids.